The 23 T cell receptor beta chains in this list originate from one sample, sequenced in a study of T cells after yellow fever vaccination. TCRdb ran MiXCR on the 5' RACE reads and lists one entry per CDR3 protein. In the table there are some 320,000 distinct CDR3 sequences, 8.7% of which are singletons. The sequencing here drew on CD4+ T cells sorted from PBMCs, taken 5 days after the yellow fever booster vaccination. The receptors were sampled from a man aged 18 to 29 who received the YFV17D yellow fever vaccine.

The V gene is TRBV28, the J gene TRBJ1-1; D remains unclear. This CDR3 contains 12 residues. Per the germline V gene, CDR1 is MDHEN and CDR2 is SYDVKM. V dropped 5 bases and J dropped 4 bases, with 8 bases sitting between them. The CDR3 region is CASSTGGTEAFF. CDR3 DNA: TGTGCCAGCAGTACGGGTGGCACTGAAGCTTTCTTT.

The rearrangement links TRBV27 to TRBJ2-1, with 9 bases fitting TRBD1. The V gene's germline CDR1 is MNHEY and CDR2 SMNVEV (reference sequence). J was trimmed by 4 bases and V by 6 bases; bases with no gene match: 4. CDR3 length equals 14 residues. The CDR3: CASSRDRDYNEQFF. CDR3 DNA: TGTGCCAGCAGCCGGGACAGGGATTACAATGAGCAGTTCTTC.

In its sample, this clonotype was seen a few times. This chain links TRBV20-1 with TRBJ2-3; 8 positions agree with TRBD2. From germline, CDR1 is DFQATT and CDR2 SNEGSKA (reference sequence). The CDR3 contains 14 residues. Trimming at V came to 3 bases and at J to 4 bases, leaving 6 bases not matched to a gene. The CDR3, as DNA: TGCAGTGCTAGCGGGGGGGCCGTTTCAGATACGCAGTATTTT. Encoded protein: CSASGGAVSDTQYF.

The chain employs TRBV2 and TRBJ2-3; D not resolved. V lost 7 bases and J lost 3, with 11 bases in between. Germline CDR1 and CDR2: SNHLY and FYNNEI. The length of the CDR3 is 13 residues. CDR3 sequence (DNA): TGTGCCAGCACTATGGCCCCGACAGATACGCAGTATTTT. Residues: CASTMAPTDTQYF. The full variable domain, in which reference TRBV2 and TRBJ2-3 provide the parts outside the CDR3, is EPEVTQTPSHQVTQMGQEVILRCVPISNHLYFYWYRQILGQKVEFLVSFYNNEISEKSEIFDDQFSVERPDGSNFTLKIRSTKLEDSAMYFCASTMAPTDTQYFGPGTRLTVL.

In its sample, this clonotype was seen many times. The CDR3 DNA sequence: TGTGCCAGCAGTTTATCCGGCTTGAACACTGAAGCTTTCTTT. It specifies CASSLSGLNTEAFF. The rearrangement links TRBV12-3 or TRBV12-4 to TRBJ1-1, with D unresolved. V was shortened by 2 bases and J by 0 bases, with 7 bases between the two germline ends. The CDR3 runs to 14 residues.

This clonotype appeared a few times. V is TRBV4-3 and J is TRBJ2-3; 9 positions match TRBD2. The CDR3 spans 15 residues. Germline values: CDR1 LGHNA, CDR2 YSLEER. Trimming took 0 bases from V and 7 from J; bases not matched to a gene: 5. As DNA, the CDR3 is TGCGCCAGCAGCCAAGACCGACTAGCGGTCTATACGCAGTATTTT. Residues: CASSQDRLAVYTQYF.

This clonotype was found a few times. The chain joins TRBV28 to TRBJ2-1, with TRBD2 matching 10 bases. Germline lookup yields CDR1 MDHEN and CDR2 SYDVKM. CDR3 length: 16 residues. V dropped 8 bases and J dropped 1; count of bases not matched to a gene: 8. Here the CDR3 reads CASHYSGGLSYNEQFF. For the CDR3, the DNA is TGTGCCAGCCACTATAGCGGGGGGCTGTCCTACAATGAGCAGTTCTTC.

The rearrangement links TRBV7-9 to TRBJ2-2; TRBD1 agrees at 9 bases. This CDR3 has 15 residues. Germline loops: CDR1 SEHNR, CDR2 FQNEAQ (reference sequence). The V and J ends lost 3 bases and 5 bases, in that order; junction bases with no gene match: 4. The DNA of the CDR3 is TGTGCCAGCAGCTTTGGGGACAGGGAGACCGGGGAGCTGTTTTTT. Amino acid sequence: CASSFGDRETGELFF.

This chain connects TRBV12-3 or TRBV12-4 to TRBJ1-2, with D uncertain. This CDR3 spans 15 amino acids. Between the trimmed V and J ends, which lost 0 bases and 7 bases, there was a span of 15 bases. CDR3 coding DNA: TGTGCCAGCAGTTTAGCGCCGGGAGGAGAGGCTGGCTACACCTTC. Translation gives CASSLAPGGEAGYTF.

This clonotype was seen many times. This chain uses TRBV20-1 with TRBJ2-3, with D perhaps TRBD2 (5 bases). Between the trimmed V and J ends, which lost 0 bases and 4 bases, there was a span of 14 bases. Germline V gene data show CDR1 as DFQATT and CDR2 as SNEGSKA (reference sequence). This CDR3 is built from 15 residues. The CDR3 sequence: CSARENRGSPDTQYF. As DNA, the CDR3 is TGCAGTGCTAGAGAAAACCGGGGAAGCCCAGATACGCAGTATTTT.

The chain combines TRBV6-5 with TRBJ1-2; D is uncertain. The CDR3 is 14 amino acids. V dropped 0 bases and J dropped 3 bases, with 8 bases sitting between them. Per the germline V gene, CDR1 is MNHEY and CDR2 is SVGAGI. This CDR3 is CASSYSEGYYGYTF. CDR3 in DNA: TGTGCCAGCAGTTACTCGGAGGGTTACTATGGCTACACCTTC.

This clonotype was found a few times. The J gene is TRBJ2-1, the V gene TRBV5-1, with D tentatively TRBD1 (6 bases). This CDR3 is built from 17 residues. The germline V and J ends were trimmed by 0 bases and 9 bases, with 22 bases remaining between them. Germline CDR1 is SGHRS and CDR2 is YFSETQ. The chain's CDR3 is CASSLVGPLRLGGEQFF. The CDR3 DNA is TGCGCCAGCAGCTTGGTGGGACCCTTACGGTTAGGGGGTGAGCAGTTCTTC.

This clonotype was counted only a few times. The gene calls are TRBV7-6 and TRBJ1-1; D not resolved. The CDR3 contains 15 residues. Germline loops: CDR1 SGHVS, CDR2 FNYEAQ. Trimming removed 0 bases from V and 1 base from J, with 9 bases in between. Written as DNA, the CDR3 is TGTGCCAGCAGCTTAGCCCCGGGTCAGAACACTGAAGCTTTCTTT. Encoded protein: CASSLAPGQNTEAFF.

This clonotype was detected ten times or more. The J gene is TRBJ2-2, the V gene TRBV27; maybe TRBD2 (6 bases). Trimming left V 0 bases short and J 7 bases short, with 6 bases between. Germline V gene sequence: CDR1 MNHEY, CDR2 SMNVEV (reference sequence). This CDR3 has 13 residues. This CDR3 reads CASSLSGGGELFF. The CDR3, as DNA: TGTGCCAGCAGTTTATCGGGAGGCGGGGAGCTGTTTTTT.

This chain connects TRBV9 to TRBJ2-1; 14 bases map to TRBD2. The CDR3 is made up of 15 amino acids. Germline V CDR1 and CDR2: SGDLS, YYNGEE. With 5 bases clipped from V and 8 bases from J, the junction kept 6 bases outside the gene matches. CDR3 in DNA: TGTGCCAGCAGTTACGGGACTAGCGGGGGTGATGAGCAGTTCTTC. It encodes CASSYGTSGGDEQFF.

This clonotype was found many times. It is unclear where the CDR3 begins or ends on the DNA, so no DNA is shown, and the CDR3 is as TCRdb lists it. The gene calls are TRBV12-3 or TRBV12-4 and TRBJ2-2. Including both end residues, the CDR3 is 12 amino acids long. CDR3 region: CASSLGPGSCFF.

The chain recombines TRBV6-6 with TRBJ2-2; D tentatively reads TRBD1 or TRBD2 (5 bases each). The CDR3 contains 14 residues. Trimming pared 6 bases from V and 3 bases from J, leaving 11 bases between. Looked up from germline, CDR1 is MNHNY and CDR2 is SVGAGI (reference sequence). CDR3 sequence (DNA): TGTGCCAGCAGGAGGGGTTCGGACACCGGGGAGCTGTTTTTT. This encodes CASRRGSDTGELFF.

V and J are TRBV6-2 or TRBV6-3 and TRBJ2-1; 9 positions match TRBD2. There are 15 residues in the CDR3. The J segment lost 8 bases and the V segment lost 2 bases, leaving 7 bases of the junction unmatched. Germline assignment: CDR1 MNHEY and CDR2 SVGEGT. The DNA of the CDR3 is TGTGCCAGCAGTTACAGCAGCGGGGGGTGGTATGAGCAGTTCTTC. Its translation: CASSYSSGGWYEQFF.

This clonotype has only a few counts. The chain has TRBV10-2 and TRBJ2-1; perhaps TRBD2 as D (5 bases). The germline CDR1 and CDR2 sequences are WSHSY and SAAADI. V was cut by 4 bases and J by 3 bases, with 19 bases left in between. The CDR3 runs 17 residues. The CDR3 nucleotides are TGCGCCAGCAGTGGTTCGGTTGGGAGCGTAGACTACAATGAGCAGTTCTTC. Residues: CASSGSVGSVDYNEQFF.

The CDR3 loop reads CASSAIRGIGYTEAFF. For the CDR3, the DNA is TGTGCCAGCAGCGCGATTCGGGGAATTGGATATACTGAAGCTTTCTTT. The chain uses TRBV11-2 and TRBJ1-1; D is ambiguous. V lost 5 bases, J lost 5 bases, and 21 bases lay in between. This CDR3 region has 16 residues. Germline V lookup: CDR1 SGHAT, CDR2 FQNNGV. The full variable domain, completed using reference TRBV11-2 and TRBJ1-1, is EAGVAQSPRYKIIEKRQSVAFWCNPISGHATLYWYQQILGQGPKLLIQFQNNGVVDDSQLPKDRFSAERLKGVDSTLKIQPAKLEDSAVYLCASSAIRGIGYTEAFFGQGTRLTVV.

V is TRBV7-2 and J is TRBJ1-1; D call uncertain. The CDR3 is made up of 16 amino acids. The V gene's germline CDR1 is SGHTA and CDR2 FQGNSA. V lost 0 bases and J lost 1, with 12 bases in between. DNA of the CDR3: TGTGCCAGCAGCTTAGCGGGCCGGAGACCGAACACTGAAGCTTTCTTT. The encoded protein is CASSLAGRRPNTEAFF.

This clonotype has just a few counts. The genes are TRBV12-3 or TRBV12-4 and TRBJ2-3; the match to TRBD1 covers 9 bases. The CDR3 is 14 amino acids. V trimming: 1 base; J trimming: 6 bases; junction bases outside the gene matches: 2. The CDR3 coding sequence is TGTGCCAGCAGTTTAGGACAGGGGGACGATACGCAGTATTTT. Its protein is CASSLGQGDDTQYF.

This clonotype was seen many times. The rearrangement uses TRBV9 and TRBJ1-2; no clear D. The germline V gene encodes CDR1 SGDLS and CDR2 YYNGEE. CDR3 length: 17 residues. V was shortened by 0 bases and J by 13 bases, with 28 bases between the two germline ends. For the CDR3, the DNA is TGTGCCAGCAGCGTAGAGTGGCCCCCGGAGCAACAAGGCATCCGCACCTTC. It yields the protein CASSVEWPPEQQGIRTF.